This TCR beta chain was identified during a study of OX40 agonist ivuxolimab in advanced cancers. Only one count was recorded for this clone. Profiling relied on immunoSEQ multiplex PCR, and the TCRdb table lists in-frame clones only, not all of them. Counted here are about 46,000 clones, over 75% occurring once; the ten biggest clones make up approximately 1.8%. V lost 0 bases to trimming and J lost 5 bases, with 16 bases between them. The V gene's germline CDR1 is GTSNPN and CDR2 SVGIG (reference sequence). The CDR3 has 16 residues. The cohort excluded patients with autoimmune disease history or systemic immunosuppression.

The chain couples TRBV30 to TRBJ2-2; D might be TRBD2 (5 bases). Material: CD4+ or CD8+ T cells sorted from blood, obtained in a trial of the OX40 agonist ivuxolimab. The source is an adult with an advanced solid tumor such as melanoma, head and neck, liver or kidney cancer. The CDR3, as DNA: TGTGCCTGGAGTGTCAAGAGCGGACTGGGGACCGGGGAGCTGTTTTTT. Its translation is CAWSVKSGLGTGELFF.